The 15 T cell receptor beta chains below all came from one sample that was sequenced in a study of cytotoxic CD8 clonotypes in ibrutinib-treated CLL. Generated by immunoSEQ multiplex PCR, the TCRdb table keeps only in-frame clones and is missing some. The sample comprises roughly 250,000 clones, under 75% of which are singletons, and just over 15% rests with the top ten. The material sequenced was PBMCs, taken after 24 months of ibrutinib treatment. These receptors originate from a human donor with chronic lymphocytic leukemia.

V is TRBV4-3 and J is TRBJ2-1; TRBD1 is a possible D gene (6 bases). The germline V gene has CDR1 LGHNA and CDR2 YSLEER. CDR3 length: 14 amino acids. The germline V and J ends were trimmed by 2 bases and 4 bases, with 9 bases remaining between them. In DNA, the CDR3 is TGCGCCAGCAGCCAAACACAGGGTTACAATGAGCAGTTCTTC. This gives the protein CASSQTQGYNEQFF.

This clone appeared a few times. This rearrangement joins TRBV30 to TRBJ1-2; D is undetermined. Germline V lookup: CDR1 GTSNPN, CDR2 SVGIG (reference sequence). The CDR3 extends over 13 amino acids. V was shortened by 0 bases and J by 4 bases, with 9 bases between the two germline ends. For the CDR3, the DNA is TGTGCCTGGAGTGTGTCTCCGGTCTATGGCTACACCTTC. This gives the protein CAWSVSPVYGYTF.

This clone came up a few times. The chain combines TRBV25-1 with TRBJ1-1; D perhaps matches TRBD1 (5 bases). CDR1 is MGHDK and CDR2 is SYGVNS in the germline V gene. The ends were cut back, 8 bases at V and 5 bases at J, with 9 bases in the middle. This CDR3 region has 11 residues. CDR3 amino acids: CASGHGTEAFF. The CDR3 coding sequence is TGTGCCAGCGGACATGGGACTGAAGCTTTCTTT.

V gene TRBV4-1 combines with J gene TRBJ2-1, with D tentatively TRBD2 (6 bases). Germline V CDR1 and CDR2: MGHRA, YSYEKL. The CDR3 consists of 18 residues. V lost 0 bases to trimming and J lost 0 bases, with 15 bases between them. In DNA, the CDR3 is TGCGCCAGCAGCCAAGATAAGGTGGGACTCCCCTCCTACAATGAGCAGTTCTTC. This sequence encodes CASSQDKVGLPSYNEQFF.

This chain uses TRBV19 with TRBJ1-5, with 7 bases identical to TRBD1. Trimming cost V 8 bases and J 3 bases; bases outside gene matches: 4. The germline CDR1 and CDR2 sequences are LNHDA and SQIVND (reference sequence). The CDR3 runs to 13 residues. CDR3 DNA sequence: TGTGCCAGTTTACAGGGGCCCAATCAGCCCCAGCATTTT. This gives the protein CASLQGPNQPQHF. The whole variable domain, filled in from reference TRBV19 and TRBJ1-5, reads DGGITQSPKYLFRKEGQNVTLSCEQNLNHDAMYWYRQDPGQGLRLIYYSQIVNDFQKGDIAEGYSVSREKKESFPLTVTSAQKNPTAFYLCASLQGPNQPQHFGDGTRLSIL.

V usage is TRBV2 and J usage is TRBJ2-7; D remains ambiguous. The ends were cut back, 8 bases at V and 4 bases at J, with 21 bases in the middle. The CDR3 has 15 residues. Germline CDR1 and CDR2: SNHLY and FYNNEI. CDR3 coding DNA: TGTGCCAGCTTTGAAGCATCAGGAAGGGCTTACGAGCAGTACTTC. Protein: CASFEASGRAYEQYF.

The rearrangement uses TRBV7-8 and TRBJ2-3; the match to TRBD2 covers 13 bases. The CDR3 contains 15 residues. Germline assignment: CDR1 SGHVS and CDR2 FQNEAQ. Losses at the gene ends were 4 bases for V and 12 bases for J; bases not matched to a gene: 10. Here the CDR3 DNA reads TGTGCCAGCAGCTACGGGACTAGCGGGACTACCTCCCAGTATTTT. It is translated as CASSYGTSGTTSQYF.

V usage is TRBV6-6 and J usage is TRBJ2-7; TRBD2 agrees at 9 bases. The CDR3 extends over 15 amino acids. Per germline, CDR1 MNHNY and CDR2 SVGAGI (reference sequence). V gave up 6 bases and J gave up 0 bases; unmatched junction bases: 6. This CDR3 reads CASSQTSGYSYEQYF. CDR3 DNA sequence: TGTGCCAGCAGCCAGACTAGCGGCTACTCCTACGAGCAGTACTTC.

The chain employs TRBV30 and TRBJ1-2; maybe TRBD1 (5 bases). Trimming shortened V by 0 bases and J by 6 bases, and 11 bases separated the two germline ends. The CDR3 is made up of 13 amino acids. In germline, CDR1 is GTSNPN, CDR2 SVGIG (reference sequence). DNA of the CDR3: TGTGCCTGGAGTGTAACAGGCGAAGATGGCTACACCTTC. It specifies CAWSVTGEDGYTF.

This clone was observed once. The CDR3 protein is CAWSLGTGGVYEQYF. DNA of the CDR3: TGTGCCTGGAGTCTAGGGACAGGAGGAGTCTACGAGCAGTACTTC. The rearrangement uses TRBV30 and TRBJ2-7; 8 nucleotides line up with TRBD1. This CDR3 is 15 amino acids long. The J segment lost 3 bases and the V segment lost 2 bases, leaving 9 bases of the junction unmatched. Germline CDR1 reads GTSNPN; CDR2 reads SVGIG (reference sequence).

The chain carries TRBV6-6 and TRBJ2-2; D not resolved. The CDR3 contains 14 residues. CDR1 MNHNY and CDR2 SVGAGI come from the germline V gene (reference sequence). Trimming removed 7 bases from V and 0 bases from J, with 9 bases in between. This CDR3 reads CASTAFANTGELFF. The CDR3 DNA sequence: TGTGCCAGCACCGCCTTCGCGAACACCGGGGAGCTGTTTTTT.

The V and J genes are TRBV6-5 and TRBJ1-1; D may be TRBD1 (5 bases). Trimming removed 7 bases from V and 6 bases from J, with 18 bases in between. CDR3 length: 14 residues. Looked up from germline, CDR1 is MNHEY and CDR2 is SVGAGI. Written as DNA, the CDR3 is TGTGCCAGCACCTCTAGCCAGGGAATCCCTGAAGCTTTCTTT. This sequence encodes CASTSSQGIPEAFF.

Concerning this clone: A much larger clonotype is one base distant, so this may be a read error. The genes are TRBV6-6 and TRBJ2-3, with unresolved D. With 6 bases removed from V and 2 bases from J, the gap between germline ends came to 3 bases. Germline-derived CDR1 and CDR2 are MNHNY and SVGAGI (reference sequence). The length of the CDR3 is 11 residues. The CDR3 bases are TGTGCCAGCAGATTCACAGATACGCAGTATTTT. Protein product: CASRFTDTQYF.

CDR3 coding DNA: TGTGCCAGCAGTACCATCCGACTAGCATTGGATGAGCAGTTCTTC. This codes for CASSTIRLALDEQFF. This chain links TRBV28 with TRBJ2-1, with TRBD2 matching over 7 bases. Germline trimming cut 5 bases from V and 8 bases from J; bases unmatched to any gene: 12. Germline values: CDR1 MDHEN, CDR2 SYDVKM. There are 15 residues in the CDR3.

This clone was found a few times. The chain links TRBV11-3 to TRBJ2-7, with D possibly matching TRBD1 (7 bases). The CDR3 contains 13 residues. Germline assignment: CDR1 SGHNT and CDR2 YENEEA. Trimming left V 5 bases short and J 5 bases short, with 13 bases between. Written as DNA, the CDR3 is TGTGCCAGCAGCCCAGGGGGGAACCACGAGCAGTACTTC. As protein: CASSPGGNHEQYF.